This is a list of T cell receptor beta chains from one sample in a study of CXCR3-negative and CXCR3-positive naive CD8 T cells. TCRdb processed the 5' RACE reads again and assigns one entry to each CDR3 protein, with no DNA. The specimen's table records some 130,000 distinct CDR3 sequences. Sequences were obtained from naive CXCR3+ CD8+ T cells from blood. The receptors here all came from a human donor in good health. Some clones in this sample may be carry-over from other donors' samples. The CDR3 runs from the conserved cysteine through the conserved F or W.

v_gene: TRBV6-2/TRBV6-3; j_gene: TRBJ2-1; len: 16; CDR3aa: CASSYSGASSYNEQFF
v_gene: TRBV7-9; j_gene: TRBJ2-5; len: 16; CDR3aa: CASSSRPGQWIETQYF
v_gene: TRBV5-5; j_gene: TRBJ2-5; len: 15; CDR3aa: CASSLGVRAQETQYF
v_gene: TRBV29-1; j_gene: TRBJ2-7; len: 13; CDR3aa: CSVWADESYEQYF
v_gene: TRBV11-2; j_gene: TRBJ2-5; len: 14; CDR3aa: CASSSMASQETQYF
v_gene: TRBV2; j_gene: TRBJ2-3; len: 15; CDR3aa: CASSEGTGLTDTQYF
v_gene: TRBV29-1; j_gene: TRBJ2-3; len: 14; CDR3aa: CSVVGGDFADTQYF
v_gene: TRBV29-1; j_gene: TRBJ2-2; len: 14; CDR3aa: CSVDPRGNTGELFF
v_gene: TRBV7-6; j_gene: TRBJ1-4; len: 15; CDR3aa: CASSLVDSPVEKLFF
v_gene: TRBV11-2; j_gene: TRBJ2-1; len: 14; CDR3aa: CASSLGYGTREQFF
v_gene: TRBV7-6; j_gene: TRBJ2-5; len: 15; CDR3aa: CASKSSSAPSETQYF
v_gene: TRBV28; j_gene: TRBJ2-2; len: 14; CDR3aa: CASSYPQYTGELFF
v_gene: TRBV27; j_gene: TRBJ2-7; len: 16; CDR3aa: CASSLGPAGMNYEQYF
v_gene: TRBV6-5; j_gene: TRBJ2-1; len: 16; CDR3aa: CASSYSSGPIENEQFF
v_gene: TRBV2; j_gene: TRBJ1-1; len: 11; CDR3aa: CASRLTGEAFF
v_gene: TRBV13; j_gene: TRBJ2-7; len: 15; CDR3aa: CASSLNRGAQREQYF
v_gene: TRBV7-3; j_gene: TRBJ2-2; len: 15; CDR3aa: CASSFTGINTGELFF
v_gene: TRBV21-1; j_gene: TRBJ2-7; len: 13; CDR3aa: CASRGTGPYEQYF
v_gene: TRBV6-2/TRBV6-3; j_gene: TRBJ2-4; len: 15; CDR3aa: CASSSAGTGVAIQYF
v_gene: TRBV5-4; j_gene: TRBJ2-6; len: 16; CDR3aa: CASSLAWTGRSNVLTF
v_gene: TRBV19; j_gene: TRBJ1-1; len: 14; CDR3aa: CASSIGGGNTEAFF